The entry below describes one T cell receptor beta chain. Its antigen remains unidentified. This PCR relied on a set of 60 Vbeta primers and 13 Jbeta primers. Methods used by the authors: The count from a later analysis was some 81 million unique TCR beta chains, 9 million to 12 million of them shared. The assay was immunoSEQ multiplex PCR, and TCRdb's table has in-frame clones only and misses some. The V and J calls and the clone size are those of that table, but D and trimming were determined from the DNA. Seen in this sample are about 120,000 clones; the ten most common clones hold roughly 6.6%. The data stem from a study of cytomegalovirus exposure and HLA in healthy donors. Overall study results and limits: Researchers reported from a later analysis that most CMV-associated TCR beta chains appeared HLA-restricted. Differences between HLA loci emerged in a later analysis of TCR association rates, with DRB1 most and HLA-C fewest.

The CDR3 totals 13 residues. From germline, CDR1 is PRHDT and CDR2 FYEKMQ (reference sequence). Trimming at V came to 11 bases and at J to 8 bases, leaving 9 bases not matched to a gene. The rearrangement joins TRBV13 to TRBJ2-1; TRBD1 agrees at 10 bases. Specimen: PBMCs. The TCR comes from a middle-aged man in good health and CMV-seropositive. CDR3 DNA sequence: TGTGCCGGAACCGGACAGGGGGGCGATGAGCAGTTCTTC. Amino acid sequence: CAGTGQGGDEQFF.